This T cell receptor beta chain was identified during a study of blood T cell repertoires in COVID-19. Looking at the study overall: Sources were T cells, B-cell-depleted T cells, or PBMCs; the material itself was cDNA or gDNA.

Germline V gives CDR1 ENHRY, CDR2 SYGVKD. V lost 6 bases and J 3 bases, leaving 9 bases between the germline ends. There are 12 residues in the CDR3. Sequenced by immunoSEQ multiplex PCR; TCRdb stores in-frame clones only, minus some. The sample records about 210,000 clones, around 80% being singletons. This TCR came from a woman between 40 and 55 years old with acute or convalescent COVID-19. The rearrangement joins TRBV10-3 to TRBJ2-7; D is possibly TRBD1 (6 bases). Sequences were obtained from peripheral blood. The CDR3 spells CAISRDIYEQYF. The CDR3 DNA is TGTGCCATCAGCCGGGACATCTACGAGCAGTACTTC.